This is a list of T cell receptor beta chains from one sample in a study of shared T cell receptors in the human thymus. Produced via immunoSEQ multiplex PCR; TCRdb's table is partial and in-frame only. The sample yields approximately 660,000 clones, 70% to 90% seen once. This sample was shared with a second study, whose subject was human thymus T cells.

Material for sequencing was thymocytes. Every receptor here comes from a boy under two years old with a congenital heart defect. The CDR3 runs from the conserved cysteine through the conserved F or W. The order of the fields is V gene, clone size, J gene, D gene, CDR3 DNA, CDR3 protein. The D gene is left open where the match is weak. Only part of the rows carry a size: once, few, many, or a class if the clone is expanded.

TRBV14	-	TRBJ2-3	TRBD2	TGTGCCAGCAGCCAGGGGGGACTAGCGGGAGGTACAGATACGCAGTATTTT	CASSQGGLAGGTDTQYF
TRBV4-1	-	TRBJ2-7	TRBD2	TGCGCCAGCAGCCAAGAGGGGGCTAGCGGGAGAGCCTACGAGCAGTACTTC	CASSQEGASGRAYEQYF
TRBV19	once	TRBJ1-1	TRBD1	TGTGCCAGTACCCGACAGGGGCCGCTTCCTGAAGCTTTCTTT	CASTRQGPLPEAFF
TRBV6-5	-	TRBJ2-7	TRBD1	TGTGCCAGCAGTTCTGGACAGGGGAGGTACGAGCAGTACTTC	CASSSGQGRYEQYF
TRBV9	once	TRBJ1-2	TRBD1	TGTGCCAGCAGCCCGCGGGACAGGGGTGGCTACACCTTC	CASSPRDRGGYTF
TRBV7-6	-	TRBJ2-3	-	TGTGCCAGCAGCTTAGGGTCAGGGTCGGCAGATACGCAGTATTTT	CASSLGSGSADTQYF
TRBV14	-	TRBJ2-2	-	TGTGCCAGCAGGGGAGGCGAGGTTTCTGGGTCCGGGGAGCTGTTTTTT	CASRGGEVSGSGELFF
TRBV6-6	-	TRBJ1-1	TRBD1	TGTGCCAGCAGCCCACAGGGGTCTGAAGCTTTCTTT	CASSPQGSEAFF
TRBV4-2	-	TRBJ2-1	-	TGTGCCAGCAGCCAAGACACCCCCAGGTGGGAGGTATACAATGAGCAGTTCTTC	CASSQDTPRWEVYNEQFF
TRBV12-5	-	TRBJ1-5	-	TGTGCTAGTGGTTTGGCCCAGGGCTATAGCAATCAGCCCCAGCATTTT	CASGLAQGYSNQPQHF
TRBV15	-	TRBJ1-3	-	TGTGCCACCGAGGGAGGTCTCTCTGGAAACACCATATATTTT	CATEGGLSGNTIYF
TRBV4-3	-	TRBJ2-1	TRBD1	TGCGCCAGCAGCCTCGACAGGGGCAGCTCCTACAATGAGCAGTTCTTC	CASSLDRGSSYNEQFF
TRBV18	-	TRBJ2-5	TRBD2	TGTGCCAGCTCACGGCGGGAGGCCACCGGGGAGACCCAGTACTTC	CASSRREATGETQYF
TRBV4-1	-	TRBJ1-3	-	TGCGCCAGCAGCCAAGTCCTGGGGGCCTCAGGAAACACCATATATTTT	CASSQVLGASGNTIYF
TRBV7-2	-	TRBJ2-7	-	TGTGCCAGCAGCGTAAGGGACCGACAGGACGAGCAGTACTTC	CASSVRDRQDEQYF
TRBV4-2	once	TRBJ2-3	TRBD2	TGTGCCAGCAGCCCTACTAGCGGGAGTGGGTATGCAGATACGCAGTATTTT	CASSPTSGSGYADTQYF